These 21 T cell receptor beta chains originate from one sample sequenced in a study of blood T cell repertoires in COVID-19. TCRdb's table, derived via immunoSEQ multiplex PCR, lists solely in-frame clones and lacks some. Among roughly 40,000 clones listed, almost 85% were seen once. Sequenced sample: peripheral blood. These receptors came from a human donor in a cohort sampled during active COVID-19.

The gene calls are TRBV10-1 and TRBJ1-5; D call uncertain. Germline values: CDR1 WNHNN, CDR2 SYGVQD (reference sequence). The CDR3 consists of 13 residues. Trimming shortened V by 8 bases and J by 0 bases, and 8 bases separated the two germline ends. For the CDR3, the DNA is TGCGCCAGCGGGGAGGATAGCAATCAGCCCCAGCATTTT. Its protein product is CASGEDSNQPQHF.

About this clone: The identical CDR3 is also encoded by other nucleotide sequences in the sample. The J gene is TRBJ2-5, the V gene TRBV10-3; 9 bases fit TRBD1. The CDR3 is made up of 14 amino acids. V lost 0 bases, J lost 5 bases, and 1 base stayed unmatched. CDR1 is ENHRY, CDR2 SYGVKD, per germline. The CDR3 nucleotides are TGTGCCATCAGTGAGTCAGGACAGGGGGAGACCCAGTACTTC. This gives the protein CAISESGQGETQYF.

This clone showed up just once. The sample has other DNA sequences that encode this CDR3 too. This sequence joins TRBV18 and TRBJ1-1; 7 bases fit TRBD1. Germline V gives CDR1 KGHSH, CDR2 LQKENI. The junction had 2 bases not matched to a gene; V was cut back by 6 bases and J by 1 base. There are 13 residues in the CDR3. This chain's CDR3 is CASSQGENTEAFF. CDR3 nucleotide sequence: TGTGCCAGCTCTCAGGGGGAGAACACTGAAGCTTTCTTT.

The V call is TRBV28, the J call TRBJ2-7, with a weak D call TRBD1 (6 bases). Germline lookup yields CDR1 MDHEN and CDR2 SYDVKM. The CDR3 covers 20 residues. Trimming shortened V by 1 base and J by 3 bases, and 28 bases separated the two germline ends. The CDR3, as DNA: TGTGCCAGCAGTTTATCACAGGGACGGGTCCAATTGATTTTAGGCTACGAGCAGTACTTC. Protein sequence: CASSLSQGRVQLILGYEQYF.

V usage is TRBV2 and J usage is TRBJ2-5; 7 nucleotides agree with TRBD1. This CDR3 has 14 residues. CDR1 and CDR2 from the germline V gene are SNHLY and FYNNEI. V lost 7 bases and J lost 0; bases outside the gene matches: 5. For the CDR3, the DNA is TGTGCCAGCATACGGGACAGCAACCAAGAGACCCAGTACTTC. It is translated as CASIRDSNQETQYF.

This clone has just a few counts. The chain carries TRBV19 and TRBJ2-7, with D possibly matching TRBD1 (6 bases). Germline V gene lookup returns CDR1 LNHDA and CDR2 SQIVND (reference sequence). The germline V and J ends were trimmed by 1 base and 2 bases, with 9 bases remaining between them. The CDR3 sequence is 14 residues long. The CDR3 loop is CASSIAGQTYEQYF. CDR3 nucleotide sequence: TGTGCCAGTAGTATAGCCGGACAGACCTACGAGCAGTACTTC.

This rearrangement joins TRBV28 to TRBJ2-1, with D maybe TRBD2 (6 bases). Trimming shortened V by 3 bases and J by 6 bases, and 12 bases separated the two germline ends. The CDR3 runs to 14 residues. CDR1 and CDR2 from the germline V gene are MDHEN and SYDVKM. For the CDR3, the DNA is TGTGCCAGCAGTTTTAGCGGAGCTTTCAATGAGCAGTTCTTC. This encodes CASSFSGAFNEQFF.

The rearrangement links TRBV18 to TRBJ1-5, with 9 bases identical to TRBD1. V lost 3 bases, J lost 5 bases, and 5 bases stayed unmatched. This CDR3 comprises 15 residues. CDR1 is KGHSH, CDR2 LQKENI, per germline. The CDR3 DNA reads as TGTGCCAGCTCACCGGAGGGACAGGGATATCAGCCCCAGCATTTT. Protein product: CASSPEGQGYQPQHF.

Within the sample, this clone is medium-sized. The chain is built from TRBV27 and TRBJ1-1; D might be TRBD1 (6 bases). V was trimmed by 2 bases and J by 4 bases, leaving 11 bases between them. The CDR3 has 14 amino acids. Germline CDR1 reads MNHEY; CDR2 reads SMNVEV (reference sequence). The CDR3 here is CASSLRQGFTEAFF. As DNA, the CDR3 is TGTGCCAGCAGTTTACGGCAGGGGTTCACTGAAGCTTTCTTT.

The rearrangement joins TRBV6-1 to TRBJ1-1; TRBD1 is a possible D gene (6 bases). The CDR3 is made up of 13 amino acids. V was trimmed by 8 bases and J by 10 bases, leaving 20 bases between them. Germline V lookup: CDR1 MNHNS, CDR2 SASEGT. The CDR3 nucleotides are TGTGCCAGCTCGACCAACCAGGGGTGGGTAGCTTTCTTT. It codes for CASSTNQGWVAFF.

This clone was observed a few times. This rearrangement joins TRBV5-1 to TRBJ1-3; no firm D call. Germline V gives CDR1 SGHRS, CDR2 YFSETQ. This CDR3 has 14 amino acids. The germline V and J ends were trimmed by 2 bases and 7 bases, with 13 bases remaining between them. In nucleotides, the CDR3 is TGCGCCAGCAGCTTAAATCCGGGTATGAACACCATATATTTT. Translation gives CASSLNPGMNTIYF.

A few counts support this clone. The genes are TRBV11-2 and TRBJ2-2, with TRBD1 identical over 9 bases. With 3 bases clipped from V and 3 bases from J, the junction kept 11 bases outside the gene matches. The CDR3 consists of 18 residues. CDR1 SGHAT and CDR2 FQNNGV come from the germline V gene. The CDR3 spells CASSFRTGGISDTGELFF. The CDR3, as DNA: TGTGCCAGCAGCTTCCGTACAGGGGGCATTTCGGACACCGGGGAGCTGTTTTTT.

This clone was observed a few times. The chain has TRBV6-2 or TRBV6-3 and TRBJ2-7, with 8 positions matching TRBD2. The germline V gene encodes CDR1 MNHEY and CDR2 SVGEGT. This CDR3 has 13 residues. Trimming took 2 bases from V and 5 from J; bases not matched to a gene: 2. CDR3 sequence: CASSYPTSDEQYF. The CDR3 coding sequence is TGTGCCAGCAGTTACCCGACTAGCGACGAGCAGTACTTC.

J is TRBJ1-3 and V is TRBV30; D not certain. V dropped 4 bases and J dropped 3 bases, with 7 bases sitting between them. The CDR3 is 12 amino acids. Germline lookup yields CDR1 GTSNPN and CDR2 SVGIG (reference sequence). Here the CDR3 reads CAWTPGGNTIYF. CDR3 DNA sequence: TGTGCCTGGACTCCGGGTGGAAACACCATATATTTT.

The V call is TRBV10-3, the J call TRBJ2-2; possible D gene TRBD1, 6 bases. Germline lookup yields CDR1 ENHRY and CDR2 SYGVKD. This CDR3 has 16 amino acids. Trimming took off 0 bases at V and 4 bases at J, with 12 bases between the two ends. CDR3 region: CAISESAGESTGELFF. CDR3 in DNA: TGTGCCATCAGTGAGTCTGCAGGGGAGTCCACCGGGGAGCTGTTTTTT.

This CDR3 reads CASSSGTGNTEAFF. In nucleotides, the CDR3 is TGTGCCAGCAGCTCCGGGACAGGGAACACTGAAGCTTTCTTT. The chain employs TRBV11-2 and TRBJ1-1; 8 bases fit TRBD1. This CDR3 spans 14 amino acids. The trim removed 4 bases at V and 1 base at J, leaving 2 bases unmatched. CDR1 and CDR2 (germline): SGHAT, FQNNGV.

This rearrangement joins TRBV6-5 to TRBJ1-5; D is uncertain. V lost 6 bases and J lost 2, with 14 bases in between. The germline V gene encodes CDR1 MNHEY and CDR2 SVGAGI. The CDR3 extends over 15 amino acids. This CDR3 is CASRSGGSGNQPQHF. In DNA form, the CDR3 reads TGTGCCAGCAGATCGGGTGGGTCTGGCAATCAGCCCCAGCATTTT.

V gene TRBV28 combines with J gene TRBJ2-1; D remains ambiguous. Germline V lookup: CDR1 MDHEN, CDR2 SYDVKM. The CDR3 loop spans 14 amino acids. V was pared by 5 bases and J by 3 bases, with 11 bases between. The CDR3 region is CASSPDTLYNEQFF. The DNA of the CDR3 is TGTGCCAGCAGTCCCGACACCCTCTACAATGAGCAGTTCTTC. Variable domain in full (rest from reference TRBV28 and TRBJ2-1): DVKVTQSSRYLVKRTGEKVFLECVQDMDHENMFWYRQDPGLGLRLIYFSYDVKMKEKGDIPEGYSVSREKKERFSLILESASTNQTSMYLCASSPDTLYNEQFFGPGTRLTVL.

This chain uses TRBV4-1 with TRBJ1-1, with D hard to call. Per the germline V gene, CDR1 is MGHRA and CDR2 is YSYEKL. Trimming took 0 bases from V and 3 from J, leaving 11 bases between them. The CDR3 runs to 15 residues. Here the CDR3 DNA reads TGCGCCAGCAGCCAAGATTATAACGGGGACACTGAAGCTTTCTTT. Translated: CASSQDYNGDTEAFF.

The table lists this clone with a count of one. The chain uses TRBV6-5 and TRBJ2-5; 9 nucleotides line up with TRBD2. V was clipped by 5 bases and J by 0 bases; unmatched bases: 4. The CDR3 loop spans 15 amino acids. Germline V gives CDR1 MNHEY, CDR2 SVGAGI. As DNA, the CDR3 is TGTGCCAGCAGTACGGCGGGAGGGAACCAAGAGACCCAGTACTTC. This gives the protein CASSTAGGNQETQYF.

The rearrangement uses TRBV29-1 and TRBJ2-5; D remains unclear. The CDR3 has 12 residues. From germline, CDR1 is SQVTM and CDR2 ANQGSEA. V was shortened by 3 bases and J by 4 bases, with 9 bases between the two germline ends. DNA of the CDR3: TGCAGCGTTGACTGGCGCGGAGAGACCCAGTACTTC. Translating gives CSVDWRGETQYF.